Listed here is a single TCR beta chain. This specimen comes from a study of blood T cell repertoires in COVID-19. Background on the study: Sources were T cells, B-cell-depleted T cells, or PBMCs; the material itself was cDNA or gDNA.

The CDR3 has 15 residues. With 7 bases clipped from V and 6 bases from J, the junction kept 13 bases outside the gene matches. Germline-derived CDR1 and CDR2 are MNHNY and SVGAGI (reference sequence). The authors' processing: Reference gene primers were amplified, and this amplification served to estimate nucleated cell counts. This table comes from immunoSEQ multiplex PCR, and its TCRdb copy is limited to in-frame clones, with some not included. The V and J calls and clone size come from that table; D and trimming were worked out from the DNA. Here the sample spans some 400,000 clones, approximately 86% being singletons.

The source of this sequence is a human donor in a cohort sampled during active COVID-19. The rearrangement joins TRBV6-6 to TRBJ1-1; 8 positions agree with TRBD1. The sample taken for sequencing was peripheral blood. Written as DNA, the CDR3 is TGTGCCAGCAATCCCCGGACAGGGCTCTGGGCTGAAGCTTTCTTT. Protein: CASNPRTGLWAEAFF.